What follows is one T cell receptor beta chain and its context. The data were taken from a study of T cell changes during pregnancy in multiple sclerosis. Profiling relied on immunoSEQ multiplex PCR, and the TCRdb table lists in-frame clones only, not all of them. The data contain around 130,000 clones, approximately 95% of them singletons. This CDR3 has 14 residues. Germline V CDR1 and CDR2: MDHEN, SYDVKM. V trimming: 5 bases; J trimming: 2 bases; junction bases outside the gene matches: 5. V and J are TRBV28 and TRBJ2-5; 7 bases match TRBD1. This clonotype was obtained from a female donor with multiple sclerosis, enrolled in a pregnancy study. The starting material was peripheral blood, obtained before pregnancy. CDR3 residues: CASSPGTVQETQYF. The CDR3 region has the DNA TGTGCCAGCAGTCCGGGGACAGTTCAAGAGACCCAGTACTTC.